The rows below give T cell receptor beta chains drawn from one sample of a study of technical replicates of blood from several donors. Clones were read by immunoSEQ multiplex PCR, and TCRdb kept only the in-frame ones, dropping some. The sample comprises 80,000 or so clones, 90% to 98% of which are singletons, and under 0.2% rests with the top ten. Sequenced input: T cells isolated from PBMCs. These receptors all come from a human donor in good health. CDR3s include the opening cysteine and the closing phenylalanine or tryptophan. Fields, in order: V gene, D gene, J gene, clone size, CDR3 DNA, CDR3 protein. A D gene is named only where the DNA matches it firmly. Where a row states a size, it is once, few, many or the class of an expanded clone; other rows omit it.

TRBV11-3	NA	TRBJ1-1	NA	TGTGCCAGCAGCCCAGCGGAGCGGGACGGGAACACTGAAGCTTTCTTT	CASSPAERDGNTEAFF
TRBV5-4	TRBD1	TRBJ1-2	NA	TGTGCCAGCAGCTTTACAGGGGGCGCTCCCTATGGCTACACCTTC	CASSFTGGAPYGYTF
TRBV14	NA	TRBJ2-1	once	TGTGCCAGCAGCCAAGATAGCGCGGCGCAGTTCTTC	CASSQDSAAQFF
TRBV10-3	NA	TRBJ1-5	NA	TGTGCCATCGGTGGGGGGCCCGATCAGCCCCAGCATTTT	CAIGGGPDQPQHF
TRBV2	TRBD1	TRBJ1-2	NA	TGTGCCAGCAGACAACAGGGGGCGCCTGGTGGCTACACCTTC	CASRQQGAPGGYTF
TRBV5-1	TRBD1	TRBJ1-6	NA	TGCGCCAGCAGCTTTGAGGGAGGCAGGGGGTTTACACCCCTCCACTTT	CASSFEGGRGFTPLHF
TRBV7-9	NA	TRBJ1-2	NA	TGTGCCAGCAGCACTAATCACTATGGCTACACCTTC	CASSTNHYGYTF
TRBV5-6	NA	TRBJ1-3	once	TGTGCCAGCAGCTTGGCGAGTGTAACTGGAAACACCATATATTTT	CASSLASVTGNTIYF
TRBV7-9	NA	TRBJ2-4	NA	TGTGCCAGCAGCTTTGGAGGCGCCAAAAACATTCAGTACTTC	CASSFGGAKNIQYF
TRBV27	NA	TRBJ1-4	NA	TGTGCCAGCAGTTCATACAGGGAAACTTTTGAAAAACTGTTTTTT	CASSSYRETFEKLFF
TRBV5-1	NA	TRBJ2-1	NA	TGCGCCAGCAACAGGCATCCCTCCTACAATGAGCAGTTCTTC	CASNRHPSYNEQFF